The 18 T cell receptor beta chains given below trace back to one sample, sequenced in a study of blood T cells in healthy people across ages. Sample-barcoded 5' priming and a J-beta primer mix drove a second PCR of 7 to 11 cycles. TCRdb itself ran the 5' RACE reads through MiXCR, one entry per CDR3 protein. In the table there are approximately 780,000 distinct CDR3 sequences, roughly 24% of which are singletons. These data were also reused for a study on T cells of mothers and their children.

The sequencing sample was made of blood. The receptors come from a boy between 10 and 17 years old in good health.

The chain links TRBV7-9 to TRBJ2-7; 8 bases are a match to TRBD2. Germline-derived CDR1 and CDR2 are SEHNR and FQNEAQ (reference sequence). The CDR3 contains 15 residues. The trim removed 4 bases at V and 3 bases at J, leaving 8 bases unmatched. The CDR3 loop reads CASSWTRGGFYEQYF. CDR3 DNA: TGTGCCAGCAGCTGGACTCGCGGGGGGTTCTACGAGCAGTACTTC.

CDR3: CASSKGRPSRIQETQYF. CDR3 sequence (DNA): TGTGCCAGCAGCAAGGGCCGGCCCAGCAGGATACAAGAGACCCAGTACTTC. The chain couples TRBV7-7 to TRBJ2-5; no clear D. The V end was cut by 5 bases, the J end by 2 bases, with 21 bases between. Germline values: CDR1 SSHAT, CDR2 FNYEAQ (reference sequence). The CDR3 is 17 residues long.

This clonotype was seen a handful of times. In DNA form, the CDR3 reads TGCAGTGCCCCACCAGGGGGGACAGGGTTTCGCGGCTACACCTTC. Its translation is CSAPPGGTGFRGYTF. The chain has TRBV20-1 and TRBJ1-2; 9 nucleotides align to TRBD1. Germline loops: CDR1 DFQATT, CDR2 SNEGSKA (reference sequence). The CDR3 loop spans 15 amino acids. With 6 bases clipped from V and 8 bases from J, the junction kept 16 bases outside the gene matches.

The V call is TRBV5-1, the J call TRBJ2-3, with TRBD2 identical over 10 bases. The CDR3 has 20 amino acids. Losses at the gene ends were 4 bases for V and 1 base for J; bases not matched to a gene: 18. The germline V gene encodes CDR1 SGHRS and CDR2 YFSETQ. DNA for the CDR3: TGCGCCAGCAGCCCCCGGGGGCCTAGCGGGGGCGAAGTGGGCACAGATACGCAGTATTTT. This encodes CASSPRGPSGGEVGTDTQYF. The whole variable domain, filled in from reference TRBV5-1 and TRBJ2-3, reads KAGVTQTPRYLIKTRGQQVTLSCSPISGHRSVSWYQQTPGQGLQFLFEYFSETQRNKGNFPGRFSGRQFSNSRSEMNVSTLELGDSALYLCASSPRGPSGGEVGTDTQYFGPGTRLTVL.

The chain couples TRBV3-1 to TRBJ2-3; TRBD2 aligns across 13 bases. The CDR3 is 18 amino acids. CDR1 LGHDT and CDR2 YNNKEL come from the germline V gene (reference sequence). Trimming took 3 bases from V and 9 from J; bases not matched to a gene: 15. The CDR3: CASSHRRGGLAGLKTQYF. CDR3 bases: TGTGCCAGCAGCCACCGAAGAGGGGGACTAGCGGGGCTCAAAACGCAGTATTTT.

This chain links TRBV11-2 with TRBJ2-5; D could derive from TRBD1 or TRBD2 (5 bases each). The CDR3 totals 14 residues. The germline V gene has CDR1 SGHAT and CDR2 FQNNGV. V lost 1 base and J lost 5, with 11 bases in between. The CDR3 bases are TGTGCCAGCAGCTTAGTCACGGGGCGGGAGACCCAGTACTTC. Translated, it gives CASSLVTGRETQYF.

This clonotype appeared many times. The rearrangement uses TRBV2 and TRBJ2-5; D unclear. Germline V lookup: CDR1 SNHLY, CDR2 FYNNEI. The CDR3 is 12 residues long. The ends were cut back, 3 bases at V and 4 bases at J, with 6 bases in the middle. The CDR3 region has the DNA TGTGCCAGCAGTGAGGATGGAGAGACCCAGTACTTC. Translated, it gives CASSEDGETQYF.

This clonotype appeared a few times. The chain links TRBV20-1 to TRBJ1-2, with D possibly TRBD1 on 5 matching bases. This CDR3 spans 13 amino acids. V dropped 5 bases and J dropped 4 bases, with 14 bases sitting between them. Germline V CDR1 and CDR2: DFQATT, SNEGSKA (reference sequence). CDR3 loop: CSAFARQTYGYTF. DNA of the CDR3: TGCAGTGCTTTTGCACGACAGACCTATGGCTACACCTTC.

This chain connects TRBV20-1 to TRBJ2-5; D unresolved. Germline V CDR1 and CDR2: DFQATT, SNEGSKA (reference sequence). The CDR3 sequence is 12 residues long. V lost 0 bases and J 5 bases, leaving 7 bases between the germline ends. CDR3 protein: CSARERQETQYF. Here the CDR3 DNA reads TGCAGTGCTAGAGAGAGGCAGGAGACCCAGTACTTC.

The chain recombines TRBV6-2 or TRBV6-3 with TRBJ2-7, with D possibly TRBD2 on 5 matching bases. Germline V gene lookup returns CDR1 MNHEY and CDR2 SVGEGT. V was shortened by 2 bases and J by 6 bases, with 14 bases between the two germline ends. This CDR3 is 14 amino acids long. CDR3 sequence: CASSYGSGAGEQYF. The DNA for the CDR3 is TGTGCCAGCAGTTACGGGTCAGGTGCGGGCGAGCAGTACTTC.

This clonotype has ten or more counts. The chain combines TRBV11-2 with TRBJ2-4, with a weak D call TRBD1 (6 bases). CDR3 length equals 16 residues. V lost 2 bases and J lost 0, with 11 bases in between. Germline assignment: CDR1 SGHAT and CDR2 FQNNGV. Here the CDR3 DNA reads TGTGCCAGCAGCTTATGGGGGCGTGGAGCCAAAAACATTCAGTACTTC. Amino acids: CASSLWGRGAKNIQYF. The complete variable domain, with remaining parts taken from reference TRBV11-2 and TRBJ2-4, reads EAGVAQSPRYKIIEKRQSVAFWCNPISGHATLYWYQQILGQGPKLLIQFQNNGVVDDSQLPKDRFSAERLKGVDSTLKIQPAKLEDSAVYLCASSLWGRGAKNIQYFGAGTRLSVL.

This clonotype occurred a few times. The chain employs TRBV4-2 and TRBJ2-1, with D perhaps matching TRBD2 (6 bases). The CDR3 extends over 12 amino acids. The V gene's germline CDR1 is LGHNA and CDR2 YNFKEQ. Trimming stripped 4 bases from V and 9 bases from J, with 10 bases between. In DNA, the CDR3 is TGTGCCAGCAGCCCCTATAGCGGTGAGCAGTTCTTC. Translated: CASSPYSGEQFF.

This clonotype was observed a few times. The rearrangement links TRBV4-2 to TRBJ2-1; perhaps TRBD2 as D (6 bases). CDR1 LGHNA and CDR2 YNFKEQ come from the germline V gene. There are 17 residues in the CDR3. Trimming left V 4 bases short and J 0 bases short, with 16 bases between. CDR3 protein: CASSPVGGSSSYNEQFF. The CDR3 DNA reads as TGTGCCAGCAGCCCCGTTGGGGGGTCTAGCTCCTACAATGAGCAGTTCTTC.

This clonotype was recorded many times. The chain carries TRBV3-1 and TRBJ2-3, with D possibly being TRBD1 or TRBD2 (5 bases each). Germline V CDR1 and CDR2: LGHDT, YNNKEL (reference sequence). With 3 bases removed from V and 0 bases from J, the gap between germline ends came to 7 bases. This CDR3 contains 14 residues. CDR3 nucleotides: TGTGCCAGCAGCCAGGGACCGAGCACAGATACGCAGTATTTT. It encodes CASSQGPSTDTQYF.

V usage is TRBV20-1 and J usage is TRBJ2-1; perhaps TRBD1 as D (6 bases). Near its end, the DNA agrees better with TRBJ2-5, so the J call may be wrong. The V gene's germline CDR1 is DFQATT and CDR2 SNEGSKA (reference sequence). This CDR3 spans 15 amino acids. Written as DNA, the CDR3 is TGCAGTGCTAGAGATACGGGAACGGGGAAGGGGGCCCAGTACTTC. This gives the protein CSARDTGTGKGAQYF.

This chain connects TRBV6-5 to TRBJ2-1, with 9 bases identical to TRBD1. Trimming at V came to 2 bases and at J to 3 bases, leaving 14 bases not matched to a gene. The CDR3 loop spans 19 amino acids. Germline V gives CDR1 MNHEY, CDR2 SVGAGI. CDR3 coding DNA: TGTGCCAGCAGTTACGTGGGGCGTAGACAGGGGGTTTACTACAATGAGCAGTTCTTC. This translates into CASSYVGRRQGVYYNEQFF.

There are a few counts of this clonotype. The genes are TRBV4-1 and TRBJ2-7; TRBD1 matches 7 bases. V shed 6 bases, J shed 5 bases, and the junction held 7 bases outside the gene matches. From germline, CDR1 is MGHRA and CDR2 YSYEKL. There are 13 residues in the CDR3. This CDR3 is CASRATGADEQYF. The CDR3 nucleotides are TGCGCCAGCAGAGCTACAGGGGCCGACGAGCAGTACTTC.

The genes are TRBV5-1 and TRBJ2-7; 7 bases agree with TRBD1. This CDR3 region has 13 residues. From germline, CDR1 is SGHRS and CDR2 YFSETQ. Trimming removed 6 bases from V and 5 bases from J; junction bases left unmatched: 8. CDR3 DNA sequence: TGCGCCAGCACCCTGACAGGGTCGAACGAGCAGTACTTC. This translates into CASTLTGSNEQYF.